Listed here are 2 T cell receptor beta chains from one sample, sequenced in a study of T cell responses to AZD1222 COVID-19 vaccine. Profiling relied on immunoSEQ multiplex PCR, and the TCRdb table lists in-frame clones only, not all of them. Among more than 150,000 clones, roughly 92% were seen once, and the ten largest hold roughly 1.7%. Material: peripheral blood, obtained 28 days after the second AZD1222 dose. The receptors shown here come from an adult who received the AZD1222 COVID-19 vaccine.

This clone occurred once. The rearrangement joins TRBV13 to TRBJ2-7; 7 positions agree with TRBD1. The V and J ends lost 4 bases and 6 bases, in that order; junction bases with no gene match: 6. Germline V CDR1 and CDR2: PRHDT, FYEKMQ (reference sequence). The CDR3 covers 13 residues. DNA of the CDR3: TGTGCCAGCAGCTCCCCAGGGGGTTCCGAGCAGTACTTC. Translation: CASSSPGGSEQYF.

The rearrangement joins TRBV27 to TRBJ2-1, with 7 bases fitting TRBD1. The junction had 13 bases not matched to a gene; V was cut back by 5 bases and J by 0 bases. Germline lookup yields CDR1 MNHEY and CDR2 SMNVEV (reference sequence). The length of the CDR3 is 18 residues. In DNA form, the CDR3 reads TGTGCCAGCAGTCCCCACAACTTGGGACAGAGCTCCTACAATGAGCAGTTCTTC. It encodes CASSPHNLGQSSYNEQFF.